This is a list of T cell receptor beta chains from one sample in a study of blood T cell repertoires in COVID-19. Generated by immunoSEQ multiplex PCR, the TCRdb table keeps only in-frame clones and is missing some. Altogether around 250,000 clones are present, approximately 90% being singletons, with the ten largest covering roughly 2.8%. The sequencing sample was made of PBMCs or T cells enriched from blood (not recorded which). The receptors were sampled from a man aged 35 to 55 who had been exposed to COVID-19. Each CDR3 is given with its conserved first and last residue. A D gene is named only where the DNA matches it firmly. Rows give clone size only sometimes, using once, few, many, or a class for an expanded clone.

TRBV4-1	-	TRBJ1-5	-	TGCGCCAGCAGCCAAGTGTCGGGGAATCAGCCCCAGCATTTT	CASSQVSGNQPQHF
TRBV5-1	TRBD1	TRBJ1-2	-	TGCGCCAGCAGCTTAACCCAGGGACAGGGTAATGGCTACACCTTC	CASSLTQGQGNGYTF
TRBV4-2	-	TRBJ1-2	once	TGTGCCAGCAGCCAAGGTGCGGGTGTCTACTATGGCTACACCTTC	CASSQGAGVYYGYTF
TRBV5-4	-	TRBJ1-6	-	TGTGCCAGCAGCTACGGAGGGAGGGATTCACCCCTCCACTTT	CASSYGGRDSPLHF
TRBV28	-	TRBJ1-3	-	TGTGCCAGCAGAGTACAGGGAGCAGGAAACACCATATATTTT	CASRVQGAGNTIYF
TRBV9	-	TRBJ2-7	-	TGTGCCAGCAGCGTAGACTGGCAGGGGGAGCAGTACTTC	CASSVDWQGEQYF
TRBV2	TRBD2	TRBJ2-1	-	TGTGCCAGCAGTTCTAGCGGGATCAGCAATGAGCAGTTCTTC	CASSSSGISNEQFF
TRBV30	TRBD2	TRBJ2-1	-	TGTGCCTGGGTCGGTACAGCGGGAACCTACAATGAGCAGTTCTTC	CAWVGTAGTYNEQFF
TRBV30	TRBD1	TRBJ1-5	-	TGTGCCTGGAGCGTCGGACAGGGACGCAATCAGCCCCAGCATTTT	CAWSVGQGRNQPQHF
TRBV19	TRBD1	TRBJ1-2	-	TGTGCCAGTAGTGCCCGGGACAGGACAGGCTACACCTTC	CASSARDRTGYTF
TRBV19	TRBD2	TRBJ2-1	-	TGTGCCAGTAGTCTTGCTAGCGGGAGATACAATGAGCAGTTCTTC	CASSLASGRYNEQFF
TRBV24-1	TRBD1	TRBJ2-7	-	TGTGCCACCAGTGACGGGACAGCCTACGAGCAGTACTTC	CATSDGTAYEQYF
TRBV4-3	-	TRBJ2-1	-	TGCGCCAGCAGCCAAGATAACGGGAGACTCTCCTACAATGAGCAGTTCTTC	CASSQDNGRLSYNEQFF
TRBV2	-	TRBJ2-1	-	TGTGCCAGCAGTGAGCAGCCCAGGAATGAGCAGTTCTTC	CASSEQPRNEQFF
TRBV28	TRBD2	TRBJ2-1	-	TGTGCCAGCAGTTTCCCGAGCGGGATTAAAAGTGAGCAGTTCTTC	CASSFPSGIKSEQFF
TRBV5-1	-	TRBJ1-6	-	TGCGCCAGCAGCTTGTACTCCAGGGGTGTCGAGTCACCCCTCCACTTT	CASSLYSRGVESPLHF
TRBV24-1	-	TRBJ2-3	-	TGTGCCACCAGAGACAGTTTGCCTCTCCCGGGGCAGTATTTT	CATRDSLPLPGQYF
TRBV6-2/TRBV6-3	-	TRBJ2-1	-	TGTGCCAGCAGTTACCCCCCCTCGGATGAGCAGTTCTTC	CASSYPPSDEQFF
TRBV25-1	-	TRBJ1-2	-	TGTGCCAGCATAGGTGACGGGAAATCCTATGGCTACACCTTC	CASIGDGKSYGYTF
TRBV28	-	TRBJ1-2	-	TGTGCCAGCAGTGACGGGAACTATGGCTACACCTTC	CASSDGNYGYTF
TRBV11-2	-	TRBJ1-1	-	TGTGCCAGCAGCTTAGTGGACAGAACTGAAGCTTTCTTT	CASSLVDRTEAFF
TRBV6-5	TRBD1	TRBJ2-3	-	TGTGCCAGCAGTTACTCTAGGGACAGGGTCACAGATACGCAGTATTTT	CASSYSRDRVTDTQYF
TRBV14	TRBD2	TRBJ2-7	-	TGTGCCAGGGGGACTAGCGGGAGGGAGATCTACGAGCAGTACTTC	CARGTSGREIYEQYF
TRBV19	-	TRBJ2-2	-	TGTGCCAGTAGTTCCTGGTCTAGCTACTCGAACACCGGGGAGCTGTTTTTT	CASSSWSSYSNTGELFF
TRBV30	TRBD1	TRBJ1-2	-	TGTGCCTGGACCGGACTCGGACAGGGGGCCGACGGCTACACCTTC	CAWTGLGQGADGYTF
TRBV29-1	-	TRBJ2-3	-	TGCAGCGTTGAAGACTTCACAGATACGCAGTATTTT	CSVEDFTDTQYF
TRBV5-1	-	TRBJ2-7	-	TGCGCCAGCAGCGATTACAGGGTTGTTGACGAGCAGTACTTC	CASSDYRVVDEQYF
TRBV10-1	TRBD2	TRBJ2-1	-	TGCGCCAGCAGCGAACGGAGACCGGGACTAGCGGGAGATTCCGTTAGCTCCTACAATGAGCAGTTCTTC	CASSERRPGLAGDSVSSYNEQFF
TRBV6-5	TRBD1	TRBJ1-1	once	TGTGCCAGCAGACACAGGGGGGAAACTGAAGCTTTCTTT	CASRHRGETEAFF
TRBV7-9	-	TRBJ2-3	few	TGTGCCAGCAGCTTAGCGGGTGGAGCCACAGATACGCAGTATTTT	CASSLAGGATDTQYF
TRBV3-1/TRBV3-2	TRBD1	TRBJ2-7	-	TGTGCCAGCAGCCAAGCGATCCGGGACAGGGGAACCTACGAGCAGTACTTC	CASSQAIRDRGTYEQYF
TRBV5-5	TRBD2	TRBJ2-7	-	TGTGCCAGCAGTTTAGCGGGCAGTGAATACGAGCAGTACTTC	CASSLAGSEYEQYF
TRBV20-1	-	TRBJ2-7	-	TGCAGTGCTACCCCCCCCGGTGAGCAGTACTTC	CSATPPGEQYF
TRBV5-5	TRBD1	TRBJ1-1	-	TGTGCCAGCAGCCTACAGGGGTTAATGAACACTGAAGCTTTCTTT	CASSLQGLMNTEAFF
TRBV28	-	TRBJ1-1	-	TGTGCCAGCAGTTTAACAATGAACACTGAAGCTTTCTTT	CASSLTMNTEAFF
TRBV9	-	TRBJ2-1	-	TGTGCCAGCAGCGTAGCGGGAGTAAATGAGCAGTTCTTC	CASSVAGVNEQFF
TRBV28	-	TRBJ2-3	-	TGTGCCAGCAGTATCCCACTGAATGAAATCAGGGTGACGGGTCCTACAGATACGCAGTATTTT	CASSIPLNEIRVTGPTDTQYF
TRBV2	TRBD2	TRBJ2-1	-	TGTGCCAGCAGTGAATTATTTAGCGGGAACGACAATGAGCAGTTCTTC	CASSELFSGNDNEQFF
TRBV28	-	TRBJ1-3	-	TGTGCCAGCAGCCGTTACACCCTCTCTGGAAACACCATATATTTT	CASSRYTLSGNTIYF
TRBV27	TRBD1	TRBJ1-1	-	TGTGCCAGCAGGGGACAGGCACTCTTGCCTGAAGCTTTCTTT	CASRGQALLPEAFF
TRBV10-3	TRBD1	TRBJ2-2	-	TGTGCCACCGTAGGACAGGACACCGGGGAGCTGTTTTTT	CATVGQDTGELFF
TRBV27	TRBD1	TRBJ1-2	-	TGTGCCAGCGGGACAGGAGGAGGCTACACCTTC	CASGTGGGYTF
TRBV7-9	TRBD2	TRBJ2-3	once	TGTGCCAGCAGCTCACCCATAGCGGGAGTGAGAACAGATACGCAGTATTTT	CASSSPIAGVRTDTQYF